This is a list of T cell receptor beta chains from one sample in a study of T-cell reconstitution after alpha-beta-depleted transplantation in children. TCRdb ran MiXCR on the PCR reads and lists one entry per CDR3 protein. The table includes almost 500,000 distinct CDR3 sequences, roughly a tenth detected once. Specimen: PBMCs, collected before TCRalphabeta/CD19-depleted stem cell transplant. The receptors originated from a child between 2 and 9 years old with inherited bone marrow failure, due to receive a stem cell transplant. Both conserved end residues are part of each CDR3. D genes are given only for firm matches. The size field is filled for only some rows; it gives once, few, many or a size class.

d_gene,v_gene,abundance,j_gene,CDR3aa,CDR3nt
TRBD1,TRBV20-1,many,TRBJ1-5,CSAGRSVGQGDNQPQHF,TGCAGTGCTGGCCGTAGCGTCGGACAGGGTGACAATCAGCCCCAGCATTTT
NA,TRBV6-9,NA,TRBJ2-6,CASSSSDGTRVLTF,TGTGCCAGCAGTTCTTCTGACGGGACCCGCGTCCTGACTTTC
TRBD2,TRBV9,few,TRBJ2-7,CASSPLVGEGQYEQYF,TGTGCCAGCAGCCCTCTTGTGGGGGAGGGCCAATACGAGCAGTACTTC
TRBD2,TRBV23-1,many,TRBJ2-7,CASSGGLLYEQYF,TGCGCCAGCAGTGGGGGACTACTCTACGAGCAGTACTTC
NA,TRBV18,many,TRBJ2-7,CASSRSSAYEQYF,TGTGCCAGCTCACGGTCCAGCGCCTACGAGCAGTACTTC
NA,TRBV27,many,TRBJ2-1,CASSQTANEQFF,TGTGCCAGCAGCCAGACTGCCAATGAGCAGTTCTTC
NA,TRBV7-2,NA,TRBJ1-2,CASSSLSRVDYGYTF,TGTGCCAGCAGCTCCCTCAGCAGGGTAGACTATGGCTACACCTTC
NA,TRBV6-5,many,TRBJ2-1,CASSYSLRGNEQFF,TGTGCCAGCAGTTACTCCCTCCGGGGTAATGAGCAGTTCTTC
TRBD2,TRBV20-1,many,TRBJ2-7,CSAWTSGSNEQYF,TGCAGTGCTTGGACTAGCGGGAGTAACGAGCAGTACTTC
NA,TRBV4-2,many,TRBJ2-1,CASSQYIATSSYNEQFF,TGTGCCAGCAGCCAATACATAGCGACGAGCTCCTACAATGAGCAGTTCTTC
NA,TRBV11-2,many,TRBJ2-1,CASSPSTYNEQFF,TGTGCCAGCAGCCCCTCTACATACAATGAGCAGTTCTTC
NA,TRBV28,many,TRBJ2-3,CASSSQGGDTQYF,TGTGCCAGCAGTTCTCAGGGGGGGGATACGCAGTATTTT
NA,TRBV20-1,many,TRBJ2-7,CSAPLVYEQYF,TGCAGTGCCCCCCTTGTCTACGAGCAGTACTTC
NA,TRBV10-3,many,TRBJ2-3,CAISELQNTDTQYF,TGTGCCATCAGTGAGTTGCAGAACACAGATACGCAGTATTTT
TRBD2,TRBV15,many,TRBJ2-1,CATSTAGGQSYNEQFF,TGTGCCACTAGCACTGCGGGAGGACAGTCCTACAATGAGCAGTTCTTC
NA,TRBV20-1,many,TRBJ1-1,CSASADSYTEAFF,TGCAGTGCTAGTGCGGACTCGTACACTGAAGCTTTCTTT
NA,TRBV30,many,TRBJ2-6,CAWETGSGANVLTF,TGTGCCTGGGAAACAGGGTCCGGGGCCAACGTCCTGACTTTC
NA,TRBV28,many,TRBJ1-5,CASSYRQPNQPQHF,TGTGCCAGCAGTTACAGACAACCCAATCAGCCCCAGCATTTT
NA,TRBV12-3/TRBV12-4,many,TRBJ2-7,CASSLHGSGSRKYF,TGTGCCAGCAGCCTGCACGGAAGTGGATCCCGAAAGTACTTC
NA,TRBV6-5,many,TRBJ2-5,CASTHEFGVQETQYF,TGTGCCAGCACGCACGAGTTTGGCGTACAAGAGACCCAGTACTTC
NA,TRBV7-2,many,TRBJ2-7,CASSPPLGEQYF,TGTGCCAGCAGCCCCCCCTTGGGCGAGCAGTACTTC
TRBD1,TRBV6-5,NA,TRBJ2-2,CASSIPPQYRGTGELFF,TGTGCCAGCAGTATACCACCACAGTACAGGGGTACCGGGGAGCTGTTTTTT
NA,TRBV29-1,many,TRBJ2-2,CSVDGVNTGELFF,TGCAGCGTTGATGGGGTAAACACCGGGGAGCTGTTTTTT
NA,TRBV2,many,TRBJ2-1,CASRTERYNEQFF,TGTGCCAGCAGGACCGAAAGGTACAATGAGCAGTTCTTC
NA,TRBV29-1,few,TRBJ2-2,CSVTGNTGELFF,TGCAGCGTGACAGGGAACACCGGGGAGCTGTTTTTT
TRBD2,TRBV4-3,many,TRBJ2-5,CASSQELAGVPQETQYF,TGCGCCAGCAGCCAAGAACTAGCGGGTGTGCCCCAAGAGACCCAGTACTTC
NA,TRBV21-1,few,TRBJ2-7,CASSKVKEREYEQYF,TGTGCCAGCAGCAAAGTGAAGGAGCGGGAGTACGAGCAGTACTTC
TRBD2,TRBV6-2/TRBV6-3,many,TRBJ2-1,CASSYSKAGERDEQFF,TGTGCCAGCAGTTACTCGAAAGCGGGAGAGAGGGATGAGCAGTTCTTC
NA,TRBV4-3,many,TRBJ2-6,CASSQDNMPSGANVLTF,TGCGCCAGCAGCCAAGATAATATGCCCTCTGGGGCCAACGTCCTGACTTTC
NA,TRBV21-1,few,TRBJ2-7,CASSKGRTSGKVYEQYF,TGTGCCAGCAGCAAAGGAAGGACTAGCGGGAAGGTATACGAGCAGTACTTC
TRBD2,TRBV6-2/TRBV6-3,NA,TRBJ2-1,CASSHLRGSEQFF,TGTGCCAGCAGTCACCTCCGCGGGAGTGAGCAGTTCTTC
NA,TRBV4-2,many,TRBJ2-7,CASSQAGAGVYEQYF,TGTGCCAGCAGCCAAGCGGGTGCAGGGGTTTACGAGCAGTACTTC
NA,TRBV6-2/TRBV6-3,many,TRBJ2-1,CASSRQFNEQFF,TGTGCCAGCAGTCGGCAGTTCAATGAGCAGTTCTTC
NA,TRBV19,NA,TRBJ2-7,CASSPQYTYEQYF,TGTGCCAGTAGTCCACAGTACACCTACGAGCAGTACTTC
TRBD1,TRBV28,many,TRBJ2-5,CASSPRTGPQETQYF,TGTGCCAGCAGTCCCAGGACAGGGCCCCAAGAGACCCAGTACTTC
TRBD2,TRBV20-1,few,TRBJ2-1,CRGAGYNEQFF,TGCAGGGGAGCGGGGTACAATGAGCAGTTCTTC
NA,TRBV15,many,TRBJ2-1,CATSRVPSSLPYNEQFF,TGTGCCACCAGCAGGGTCCCTAGCAGCCTACCCTACAATGAGCAGTTCTTC
NA,TRBV27,few,TRBJ1-2,CASSLSPRAGVYGYTF,TGTGCCAGCAGTTTATCGCCCAGGGCTGGGGTATATGGCTACACCTTC